This TCR beta chain was sequenced during a study of blood T cells in healthy people across ages. Trimming cost V 0 bases and J 6 bases, with 12 bases left between them. The CDR3 is made up of 14 amino acids. Germline CDR1 and CDR2: MGHRA and YSYEKL. The authors extracted at least 5 micrograms of total RNA per sample. In regard to this clonotype: Its matching antigen is unknown.

Alongside a J-beta primer mix, a sample-barcoded 5' primer served in a second PCR lasting about 6 to 12 cycles. One entry per CDR3 protein results from TCRdb running MiXCR on the 5' RACE reads. The sample holds 600,000 to 1,000,000 distinct CDR3 sequences, about 25% seen once. Study-level points and caveats: Not knowing donor CMV status may have confounded expanded clonotype changes. TCR beta diversity per million T cells fell roughly linearly with age.

Separately, the same data were catalogued under a study of T cells of mothers and their children. From that report: Mothers yielded over 9.5 million CDR3 reads, children 3 million to 3.5 million each.

The sequencing input was blood. The V gene is TRBV4-1, the J gene TRBJ2-7; D is ambiguous. The sequence came from a boy aged 5-17 years in good health. The CDR3: CASSQDPGFSEQYF. The DNA of the CDR3 is TGCGCCAGCAGCCAAGATCCGGGTTTTTCCGAGCAGTACTTC.